This TCR beta chain was sequenced during a study of blood T cell repertoires in COVID-19. Study overall: There were acute and convalescent COVID-19 samples, and they came from the United States, Italy and Spain. The cDNA or gDNA used as material had been derived from T cells, B-cell-depleted T cells, or PBMCs.

Authors' analysis steps: It was from reference gene primer amplification that nucleated cell counts were estimated. Generated by immunoSEQ multiplex PCR, the TCRdb table keeps only in-frame clones and is missing some. That table is the source of V, J and clone size, and D and trimming were worked out from the DNA. The profile shows 55,000 to 85,000 clones, more than 60% of them singletons. The CDR3 sequence is 14 residues long. The V gene lost 7 bases and the J gene lost 3 bases, with 15 bases spanning the gap. Per the germline V gene, CDR1 is LNHDA and CDR2 is SQIVND (reference sequence). This receptor was taken from a man aged 55 to 70 with acute or convalescent COVID-19. Specimen: peripheral blood. The chain combines TRBV19 with TRBJ1-1; D is perhaps TRBD1 (5 bases). The CDR3 region has the DNA TGTGCCAGTACCTCCTGGGGGGAGCACACTGAAGCTTTCTTT. The encoded protein is CASTSWGEHTEAFF.